The 24 T cell receptor beta chains presented below share a single source sample, sequenced in a study of blood T cell repertoires in COVID-19. Clones were sequenced by immunoSEQ multiplex PCR, and TCRdb holds only the in-frame ones, with some missing. The sample lists just over 200,000 clones, over 60% seen once, with less than 7% in the top ten. Sequences were obtained from peripheral blood. These receptors all come from a woman in her seventies with acute or convalescent COVID-19.

CDR3 sequence reads: CASSPFGTNTEAFF. The DNA for the CDR3 is TGTGCCAGCTCACCATTTGGCACGAACACTGAAGCTTTCTTT. This chain links TRBV18 with TRBJ1-1; D is ambiguous. The CDR3 runs to 14 residues. V lost 2 bases and J 1 base, leaving 8 bases between the germline ends. Germline CDR1 KGHSH, CDR2 LQKENI.

This chain links TRBV19 with TRBJ1-2; 7 bases match TRBD1. Looked up from germline, CDR1 is LNHDA and CDR2 is SQIVND (reference sequence). Germline trimming cut 4 bases from V and 6 bases from J; bases unmatched to any gene: 8. This CDR3 has 14 residues. The CDR3 sequence is CASSTETGRHGYTF. CDR3 sequence (DNA): TGTGCCAGTAGTACCGAGACAGGGCGTCATGGCTACACCTTC. The full variable domain, rest sourced from reference TRBV19 and TRBJ1-2, is DGGITQSPKYLFRKEGQNVTLSCEQNLNHDAMYWYRQDPGQGLRLIYYSQIVNDFQKGDIAEGYSVSREKKESFPLTVTSAQKNPTAFYLCASSTETGRHGYTFGSGTRLTVV.

V usage is TRBV28 and J usage is TRBJ2-1; a weak D match, TRBD2 (5 bases). Trimming took off 3 bases at V and 6 bases at J, with 18 bases between the two ends. This CDR3 is 16 amino acids long. Germline CDR1 is MDHEN and CDR2 is SYDVKM. CDR3 sequence: CASSFPGLAISNEQFF. The CDR3 coding sequence is TGTGCCAGCAGTTTCCCTGGGCTAGCAATAAGCAATGAGCAGTTCTTC.

The rearrangement uses TRBV5-1 and TRBJ2-3; 12 bases fit TRBD1. The CDR3 contains 19 residues. V shed 0 bases, J shed 6 bases, and the junction held 14 bases outside the gene matches. Germline CDR1 is SGHRS and CDR2 is YFSETQ. The CDR3 coding sequence is TGCGCCAGCAGCTTGGCCGTCGGCCCGGGACAGGGGGCTCGGGATACGCAGTATTTT. As protein: CASSLAVGPGQGARDTQYF.

The V call is TRBV5-1, the J call TRBJ2-7; 8 nucleotides match TRBD2. The CDR3 contains 16 residues. CDR1 SGHRS and CDR2 YFSETQ come from the germline V gene. The V segment lost 4 bases and the J segment 0 bases; nucleotides outside the gene matches: 9. The CDR3 region is CASSPLPSGSSYEQYF. The CDR3 nucleotides read TGCGCCAGCAGCCCGCTACCAAGCGGGAGCTCCTACGAGCAGTACTTC.

A few counts support this clone. The V gene is TRBV2, the J gene TRBJ2-2; weak D call: TRBD1 (6 bases). This CDR3 contains 15 residues. V gave up 8 bases and J gave up 7 bases, with 20 bases separating them. CDR1 and CDR2 (germline): SNHLY, FYNNEI. The CDR3 sequence: CASSPLTGTVGELFF. The CDR3 DNA reads as TGTGCCAGCTCCCCCCTCACAGGGACGGTCGGGGAGCTGTTTTTT.

The rearrangement uses TRBV19 and TRBJ2-3, with 10 bases identical to TRBD2. The V gene's germline CDR1 is LNHDA and CDR2 SQIVND (reference sequence). This CDR3 is built from 16 residues. J lost 8 bases, V lost 2 bases, and 10 bases had no gene match. CDR3 sequence (DNA): TGTGCCAGTAGTATATCTGCTAGCGGGAGTTCAGGTACGCAGTATTTT. It yields the protein CASSISASGSSGTQYF. Full variable domain (missing parts from reference TRBV19 and TRBJ2-3): DGGITQSPKYLFRKEGQNVTLSCEQNLNHDAMYWYRQDPGQGLRLIYYSQIVNDFQKGDIAEGYSVSREKKESFPLTVTSAQKNPTAFYLCASSISASGSSGTQYFGPGTRLTVL.

This clone showed up just once. The chain uses TRBV20-1 and TRBJ2-3, with D perhaps TRBD1 (5 bases). CDR3 length: 15 amino acids. CDR1 and CDR2 (germline): DFQATT, SNEGSKA (reference sequence). Trimming shortened V by 3 bases and J by 1 base, and 14 bases separated the two germline ends. The CDR3 spells CSASQGSFGTDTQYF. As DNA, the CDR3 is TGCAGTGCTAGTCAGGGTAGCTTCGGCACAGATACGCAGTATTTT.

The gene calls are TRBV29-1 and TRBJ2-1; D remains unclear. The ends were cut back, 5 bases at V and 0 bases at J, with 14 bases in the middle. The CDR3 length is 15 residues. Looked up from germline, CDR1 is SQVTM and CDR2 is ANQGSEA. The CDR3 DNA is TGCAGCGTTTCAGAGCGTTCGAGCTCCTACAATGAGCAGTTCTTC. Protein: CSVSERSSSYNEQFF.

This chain uses TRBV7-2 with TRBJ2-3; D is perhaps TRBD1 (5 bases). The CDR3 is made up of 15 amino acids. From germline, CDR1 is SGHTA and CDR2 FQGNSA. V shed 0 bases and J shed 4 bases, with 11 bases lying between them. The CDR3 loop is CASSLADTGPDTQYF. CDR3 DNA: TGTGCCAGCAGCTTAGCGGACACGGGCCCAGATACGCAGTATTTT. Complete variable domain (other parts from reference TRBV7-2 and TRBJ2-3): GAGVSQSPSNKVTEKGKDVELRCDPISGHTALYWYRQSLGQGLEFLIYFQGNSAPDKSGLPSDRFSAERTGGSVSTLTIQRTQQEDSAVYLCASSLADTGPDTQYFGPGTRLTVL.

V and J are TRBV7-9 and TRBJ1-2; TRBD1 might be the D (5 bases). Looked up from germline, CDR1 is SEHNR and CDR2 is FQNEAQ (reference sequence). With 3 bases removed from V and 2 bases from J, the gap between germline ends came to 13 bases. The CDR3 sequence is 15 residues long. The CDR3, as DNA: TGTGCCAGCAGCTTTGGGGAAAAGGGGAACTATGGCTACACCTTC. Encoded protein: CASSFGEKGNYGYTF.

The sample holds one count of this clone. The chain has TRBV11-3 and TRBJ2-2, with 9 bases lining up with TRBD2. V was clipped by 3 bases and J by 4 bases; unmatched bases: 3. There are 15 residues in the CDR3. Germline V gene sequence: CDR1 SGHNT, CDR2 YENEEA. The chain's CDR3 is CASSFSGSGTGELFF. The CDR3 nucleotides read TGTGCCAGCAGCTTTAGCGGGAGCGGCACCGGGGAGCTGTTTTTT. Looking up the rest from reference TRBV11-3 and TRBJ2-2 gives the full variable domain: EAGVVQSPRYKIIEKKQPVAFWCNPISGHNTLYWYLQNLGQGPELLIRYENEEAVDDSQLPKDRFSAERLKGVDSTLKIQPAELGDSAVYLCASSFSGSGTGELFFGEGSRLTVL.

Only one count was recorded for this clone. V is TRBV18 and J is TRBJ2-7; 13 bases line up with TRBD2. Trimming cost V 4 bases and J 5 bases; bases outside gene matches: 5. The CDR3 loop spans 15 amino acids. CDR1 and CDR2 from the germline V gene are KGHSH and LQKENI. CDR3 region: CASSRAGTSGNEQYF. The CDR3 DNA follows: TGTGCCAGCTCACGGGCCGGGACTAGCGGGAACGAGCAGTACTTC.

The chain links TRBV18 to TRBJ1-5; no clear D. Trimming took 0 bases from V and 0 from J, leaving 3 bases between them. CDR1 is KGHSH, CDR2 LQKENI, per germline. The CDR3 is 14 amino acids. The CDR3 DNA reads as TGTGCCAGCTCACCACCCTATAGCAATCAGCCCCAGCATTTT. It encodes CASSPPYSNQPQHF.

This chain uses TRBV24-1 with TRBJ2-5; 7 bases align to TRBD2. Looked up from germline, CDR1 is KGHDR and CDR2 is SFDVKD. The junction had 16 bases not matched to a gene; V was cut back by 5 bases and J by 5 bases. CDR3 size: 17 residues. The CDR3 sequence: CATSGGRAGSSRETQYF. CDR3 bases: TGTGCCACCAGTGGGGGACGAGCGGGAAGCTCCCGGGAGACCCAGTACTTC.

The gene calls are TRBV2 and TRBJ2-5, with D maybe TRBD2 (5 bases). Germline CDR1 SNHLY, CDR2 FYNNEI. V was pared by 7 bases and J by 5 bases, with 14 bases between. This CDR3 contains 13 residues. CDR3 sequence: CASIEGSWETQYF. CDR3 bases: TGTGCCAGCATCGAGGGTAGCTGGGAGACCCAGTACTTC.

The chain couples TRBV27 to TRBJ2-1; tentative D call: TRBD1 (5 bases). V was cut by 4 bases and J by 5 bases, with 6 bases left in between. Germline lookup yields CDR1 MNHEY and CDR2 SMNVEV (reference sequence). The CDR3 is made up of 12 amino acids. The CDR3 protein is CASSSRDNEQFF. CDR3 DNA: TGTGCCAGCAGTTCCAGGGACAATGAGCAGTTCTTC.

The rearrangement joins TRBV29-1 to TRBJ2-3, with 11 bases that match TRBD2. After removal of 5 bases from V and 6 bases from J, the junction contained 7 bases not matched to a gene. CDR3 length: 14 amino acids. The germline gives CDR1 SQVTM, CDR2 ANQGSEA. The CDR3 loop is CSVSPGTSGDTQYF. The CDR3 DNA is TGCAGCGTTTCTCCCGGGACTAGCGGTGATACGCAGTATTTT.

The chain has TRBV5-1 and TRBJ1-1; weak D call: TRBD1 (6 bases). Trimming cost V 4 bases and J 6 bases, with 13 bases left between them. CDR3 length: 13 residues. Germline V gives CDR1 SGHRS, CDR2 YFSETQ. DNA of the CDR3: TGCGCCAGCAGCCCGGGGACACGCTCTGAAGCTTTCTTT. Amino acids: CASSPGTRSEAFF.

The chain couples TRBV13 to TRBJ2-1; 11 bases line up with TRBD2. With V trimmed by 5 bases and J by 8 bases, 5 bases remained unmatched. This CDR3 spans 14 amino acids. Germline V lookup: CDR1 PRHDT, CDR2 FYEKMQ (reference sequence). CDR3 region: CASSRLAGKDEQFF. The DNA for the CDR3 is TGTGCCAGCAGCCGACTAGCGGGAAAGGATGAGCAGTTCTTC.

The V call is TRBV2, the J call TRBJ2-5; possibly TRBD1 for D (6 bases). The V gene's germline CDR1 is SNHLY and CDR2 FYNNEI. Deletions cut 4 bases from V and 5 bases from J, with 14 bases between. The length of the CDR3 is 14 residues. Here the CDR3 DNA reads TGTGCCAGCAGTGCGGATCAGGGGTCGGAGACCCAGTACTTC. This codes for CASSADQGSETQYF.

The CDR3 loop reads CASSAVSGDTEAFF. The CDR3, as DNA: TGTGCCAGTAGTGCAGTTTCAGGGGACACTGAAGCTTTCTTT. This chain links TRBV19 with TRBJ1-1; tentative D call: TRBD1 (6 bases). CDR1 and CDR2 from the germline V gene are LNHDA and SQIVND (reference sequence). V was shortened by 5 bases and J by 3 bases, with 13 bases between the two germline ends. The CDR3 extends over 14 amino acids.

This chain joins TRBV5-4 and TRBJ1-1; no firm D call. The CDR3 runs to 11 residues. Deletions cut 6 bases from V and 8 bases from J, with 11 bases between. In germline, CDR1 is SGHNT, CDR2 YYREEE (reference sequence). The CDR3 bases are TGTGCCAGCACGACTGCCTCCGAAGCTTTCTTT. This sequence encodes CASTTASEAFF.

The chain employs TRBV6-6 and TRBJ1-5, with 7 bases identical to TRBD1. CDR1 is MNHNY, CDR2 SVGAGI, per germline (reference sequence). The CDR3 sequence is 16 residues long. J was trimmed by 0 bases and V by 7 bases; bases with no gene match: 9. The CDR3 DNA follows: TGTGCCAGCACTTTGGGACAGTCGAATAGCAATCAGCCCCAGCATTTT. This sequence encodes CASTLGQSNSNQPQHF.